A single sample is the source of the 25 T cell receptor beta chains below, sequenced in a study of neoadjuvant anti-PD-1 for oral cavity cancer. Sequenced by immunoSEQ multiplex PCR; TCRdb stores in-frame clones only, minus some. The sample shows around 65,000 clones, roughly nine tenths of them seen only once. Time point indicated: after neoadjuvant nivolumab, at surgical resection. Sequencing was performed on PBMCs, taken after nivolumab (anti-PD-1) treatment. Receptors were obtained from a person between 40 and 85 years old with oral cavity squamous cell carcinoma.

This chain joins TRBV30 and TRBJ1-4; 7 nucleotides align to TRBD1. CDR1 GTSNPN and CDR2 SVGIG come from the germline V gene (reference sequence). The trim removed 1 base at V and 4 bases at J, leaving 3 bases unmatched. This CDR3 region has 14 residues. The CDR3 DNA reads TGTGCCTGGAGTGGGGACAGCCTTAATGAAAAACTGTTTTTT. Protein product: CAWSGDSLNEKLFF.

This chain links TRBV5-1 with TRBJ1-4; 9 bases fit TRBD1. The J segment lost 5 bases and the V segment lost 3 bases, leaving 8 bases of the junction unmatched. This CDR3 has 16 residues. CDR1 and CDR2 (germline): SGHRS, YFSETQ. The CDR3 sequence is CASSWGQGGLNEKLFF. In DNA, the CDR3 is TGCGCCAGCAGCTGGGGACAGGGCGGCTTAAATGAAAAACTGTTTTTT.

V usage is TRBV5-1 and J usage is TRBJ2-7, with D unclear. Trimming pared 0 bases from V and 3 bases from J, leaving 7 bases between. Germline V lookup: CDR1 SGHRS, CDR2 YFSETQ. The CDR3 length is 13 residues. The DNA of the CDR3 is TGCGCCAGCAGCTTGGCCTCTAGCTACGAGCAGTACTTC. Its protein is CASSLASSYEQYF.

This chain uses TRBV6-1 with TRBJ1-6; D is undetermined. The germline gives CDR1 MNHNS, CDR2 SASEGT. This CDR3 has 14 residues. Trimming removed 8 bases at V and 8 bases at J, with 16 bases between. CDR3 nucleotide sequence: TGTGCCAGCCGTCCTGGACCTCACGATTCACCCCTCCACTTT. Translated, it gives CASRPGPHDSPLHF.

The chain combines TRBV27 with TRBJ2-1; TRBD2 aligns across 10 bases. CDR1 and CDR2 (germline): MNHEY, SMNVEV (reference sequence). After removal of 8 bases from V and 2 bases from J, the junction contained 3 bases not matched to a gene. CDR3 length equals 14 residues. The CDR3 DNA is TGTGCCAGCCGCCTAGCGGGAGCCTACAATGAGCAGTTCTTC. Its protein is CASRLAGAYNEQFF.

The rearrangement joins TRBV6-5 to TRBJ2-1, with TRBD2 identical over 8 bases. The CDR3 is made up of 14 amino acids. Germline V lookup: CDR1 MNHEY, CDR2 SVGAGI. J gave up 7 bases and V 7 bases, and 9 bases lay outside the gene matches. This CDR3 reads CASIRSGRGNEQFF. The CDR3, as DNA: TGTGCCAGCATTCGGAGCGGGAGAGGGAATGAGCAGTTCTTC.

The CDR3 nucleotides read TGTGCCAGCAGTGCAAGGACAGTCTCCCATGAAAAACTGTTTTTT. Amino acids: CASSARTVSHEKLFF. The chain is built from TRBV27 and TRBJ1-4; possibly TRBD1 for D (6 bases). The V gene's germline CDR1 is MNHEY and CDR2 SMNVEV (reference sequence). The CDR3 extends over 15 amino acids. Between the trimmed V and J ends, which lost 5 bases and 6 bases, there was a span of 16 bases.

This CDR3 reads CASSLDRPETQYF. The CDR3 nucleotides read TGCGCCAGCAGTCTGGACAGACCAGAGACCCAGTACTTC. The rearrangement joins TRBV5-1 to TRBJ2-5; TRBD1 might be the D (6 bases). Germline V gives CDR1 SGHRS, CDR2 YFSETQ. The CDR3 has 13 amino acids. V lost 5 bases, J lost 4 bases, and 12 bases lay in between.

This clone was counted between two and nine times. This sequence joins TRBV28 and TRBJ1-2; 7 bases agree with TRBD1. The V gene end was trimmed by 4 bases and the J gene end by 7 bases; junction bases not matched to a gene: 3. The germline V gene has CDR1 MDHEN and CDR2 SYDVKM. CDR3 length equals 12 residues. DNA for the CDR3: TGTGCCAGCAGTTCACAGGGGCCTGGCTACACCTTC. This gives the protein CASSSQGPGYTF.

The chain couples TRBV19 to TRBJ2-7; perhaps TRBD1 as D (6 bases). Trimming removed 8 bases from V and 0 bases from J, with 17 bases in between. Germline assignment: CDR1 LNHDA and CDR2 SQIVND (reference sequence). The CDR3 contains 15 residues. DNA for the CDR3: TGTGCCAGTGCTCCGGGACACAGGAGCTCCTACGAGCAGTACTTC. Translating it yields CASAPGHRSSYEQYF.

This rearrangement joins TRBV15 to TRBJ2-2; D is possibly TRBD1 (6 bases). This CDR3 region has 15 residues. Germline-derived CDR1 and CDR2 are LNHNV and YYDKDF (reference sequence). V was cut by 0 bases and J by 4 bases, with 9 bases left in between. DNA of the CDR3: TGTGCCACCAGCAGAGATTCAGGGGTCACCGGGGAGCTGTTTTTT. As protein: CATSRDSGVTGELFF.

This chain uses TRBV5-1 with TRBJ1-2; D remains ambiguous. V was shortened by 0 bases and J by 1 base, with 7 bases between the two germline ends. The CDR3 has 14 residues. The germline CDR1 and CDR2 sequences are SGHRS and YFSETQ. The CDR3 sequence is CASSLVGFNYGYTF. In DNA, the CDR3 is TGCGCCAGCAGCTTGGTCGGTTTTAACTATGGCTACACCTTC.

The chain links TRBV19 to TRBJ1-2; possibly TRBD1 for D (6 bases). Trimming took 3 bases from V and 5 from J, leaving 22 bases between them. Germline values: CDR1 LNHDA, CDR2 SQIVND (reference sequence). The CDR3 length is 17 residues. CDR3 region: CASSISTSAGATYGYTF. The CDR3 DNA is TGTGCCAGTAGTATTTCGACCTCGGCAGGGGCTACATATGGCTACACCTTC. The variable domain in full, with the rest retrieved from reference TRBV19 and TRBJ1-2, is DGGITQSPKYLFRKEGQNVTLSCEQNLNHDAMYWYRQDPGQGLRLIYYSQIVNDFQKGDIAEGYSVSREKKESFPLTVTSAQKNPTAFYLCASSISTSAGATYGYTFGSGTRLTVV.

The chain joins TRBV19 to TRBJ2-1; 11 positions match TRBD2. This CDR3 is built from 15 residues. Trimming cost V 6 bases and J 2 bases; bases outside gene matches: 3. Germline V CDR1 and CDR2: LNHDA, SQIVND (reference sequence). Here the CDR3 DNA reads TGTGCCAGTAGCAAGACTAGCGGGGCCTACAATGAGCAGTTCTTC. Translated, it gives CASSKTSGAYNEQFF.

This chain uses TRBV19 with TRBJ2-1; 8 bases line up with TRBD2. CDR1 is LNHDA, CDR2 SQIVND, per germline (reference sequence). CDR3 length equals 16 residues. V shed 8 bases and J 1 base; nucleotides not matched to a gene: 10. The CDR3, as DNA: TGTGCCAGTCGCGGACAAGCGGGAGCATCCTACAATGAGCAGTTCTTC. Protein product: CASRGQAGASYNEQFF.

This chain connects TRBV4-1 to TRBJ1-5; 7 positions match TRBD1. Germline assignment: CDR1 MGHRA and CDR2 YSYEKL. V lost 2 bases and J lost 4; bases outside the gene matches: 8. The length of the CDR3 is 16 residues. The CDR3 loop is CASSQQTGNTNQPQHF. DNA of the CDR3: TGCGCCAGCAGCCAACAGACAGGGAATACAAATCAGCCCCAGCATTTT.

The genes are TRBV7-9 and TRBJ2-5; TRBD1 might be the D (6 bases). The V end lost 6 bases, the J end lost 2 bases, and 13 bases lay between the germline ends. In germline, CDR1 is SEHNR, CDR2 FQNEAQ (reference sequence). CDR3 length: 14 residues. The CDR3 reads CASRQTGFQETQYF. CDR3 nucleotide sequence: TGTGCCAGCAGACAAACAGGGTTTCAAGAGACCCAGTACTTC. Drawing the rest from reference TRBV7-9 and TRBJ2-5, the complete variable domain is DTGVSQNPRHKITKRGQNVTFRCDPISEHNRLYWYRQTLGQGPEFLTYFQNEAQLEKSRLLSDRFSAERPKGSFSTLEIQRTEQGDSAMYLCASRQTGFQETQYFGPGTRLLVL.

J is TRBJ2-7 and V is TRBV5-1; D possibly corresponds to TRBD1 (5 bases). Deletions cut 5 bases from V and 0 bases from J, with 9 bases between. The CDR3 loop spans 13 amino acids. CDR1 is SGHRS, CDR2 YFSETQ, per germline. CDR3 bases: TGCGCCAGCAGAGGGGCCTCCTCCTACGAGCAGTACTTC. Protein product: CASRGASSYEQYF. The entire variable domain, with the rest obtained from reference TRBV5-1 and TRBJ2-7, is as follows: KAGVTQTPRYLIKTRGQQVTLSCSPISGHRSVSWYQQTPGQGLQFLFEYFSETQRNKGNFPGRFSGRQFSNSRSEMNVSTLELGDSALYLCASRGASSYEQYFGPGTRLTVT.

V and J are TRBV2 and TRBJ2-4; the D gene is possibly TRBD2 (5 bases). The CDR3 contains 15 residues. The V gene's germline CDR1 is SNHLY and CDR2 FYNNEI. Trimming left V 3 bases short and J 7 bases short, with 16 bases between. This chain's CDR3 is CASSDREELRNIQYF. CDR3 in DNA: TGTGCCAGCAGTGACCGGGAAGAGCTTAGGAACATTCAGTACTTC.

This chain connects TRBV11-1 to TRBJ1-3, with D perhaps TRBD1 (6 bases). V was cut by 3 bases and J by 0 bases, with 12 bases left in between. The length of the CDR3 is 16 residues. The V gene's germline CDR1 is SGHAT and CDR2 FQDESV (reference sequence). CDR3 nucleotides: TGTGCCAGCAGCTTGGGGGGCCTTCTCTCTGGAAACACCATATATTTT. Its translation: CASSLGGLLSGNTIYF.

The V and J genes are TRBV10-3 and TRBJ1-5, with D possibly TRBD1 on 6 matching bases. Between the trimmed V and J ends, which lost 10 bases and 7 bases, there was a span of 20 bases. CDR1 and CDR2 from the germline V gene are ENHRY and SYGVKD. CDR3 length equals 14 residues. The CDR3 region is CATRLGGIGQPQHF. In DNA, the CDR3 is TGTGCCACCCGGCTAGGGGGAATTGGGCAGCCCCAGCATTTT.

The chain is built from TRBV7-9 and TRBJ2-3, with 12 bases lining up with TRBD2. Looked up from germline, CDR1 is SEHNR and CDR2 is FQNEAQ (reference sequence). The ends lost 5 bases at V and 6 bases at J; junction bases unmatched: 6. This CDR3 comprises 15 residues. In DNA, the CDR3 is TGTGCCAGCAGCGGGCTAGCGGGAGGGCGGGATACGCAGTATTTT. Translation gives CASSGLAGGRDTQYF.

CDR3 in amino acids: CASSRDGGGSGDTQYF. The CDR3 DNA is TGTGCCAGCAGTCGGGACGGCGGGGGCAGCGGAGATACGCAGTATTTT. This chain uses TRBV6-4 with TRBJ2-3, with D perhaps TRBD2 (7 bases). Germline V gene data show CDR1 as MRHNA and CDR2 as SNTAGT. V dropped 5 bases and J dropped 5 bases, with 20 bases sitting between them. CDR3 length: 16 amino acids.

This clone was detected once. This sequence joins TRBV28 and TRBJ1-1; TRBD1 might be the D (5 bases). Germline lookup yields CDR1 MDHEN and CDR2 SYDVKM. Trimming stripped 8 bases from V and 0 bases from J, with 19 bases between. The CDR3 runs 16 residues. CDR3 sequence (DNA): TGTGCCAGCTTCCGGGGGGGAAGTTTGTTGAACACTGAAGCTTTCTTT. It is translated as CASFRGGSLLNTEAFF.

The chain recombines TRBV28 with TRBJ2-7, with no clear D. Germline V CDR1 and CDR2: MDHEN, SYDVKM. Trimming shortened V by 2 bases and J by 5 bases, and 10 bases separated the two germline ends. CDR3 length equals 13 residues. The CDR3 DNA sequence: TGTGCCAGCAGTTTACGAGCAAGGGACGAGCAGTACTTC. Its protein is CASSLRARDEQYF. Using reference TRBV28 and TRBJ2-7 for the parts outside the CDR3, the full variable domain is DVKVTQSSRYLVKRTGEKVFLECVQDMDHENMFWYRQDPGLGLRLIYFSYDVKMKEKGDIPEGYSVSREKKERFSLILESASTNQTSMYLCASSLRARDEQYFGPGTRLTVT.